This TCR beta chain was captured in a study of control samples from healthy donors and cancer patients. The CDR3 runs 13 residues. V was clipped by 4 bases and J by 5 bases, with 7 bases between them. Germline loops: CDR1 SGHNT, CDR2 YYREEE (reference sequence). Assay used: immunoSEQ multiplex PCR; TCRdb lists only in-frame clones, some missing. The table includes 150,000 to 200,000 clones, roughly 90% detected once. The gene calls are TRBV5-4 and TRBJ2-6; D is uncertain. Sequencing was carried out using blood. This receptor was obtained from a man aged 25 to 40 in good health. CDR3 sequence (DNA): TGTGCCAGCAGCATTGACCGGGCCAACGTCCTGACTTTC. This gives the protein CASSIDRANVLTF.